This T cell receptor (beta chain) stems from a study of blood T cell repertoires in COVID-19 (dated by TCRdb to about 2020). Looking at the study overall: The collaborator samples originated in the United States, Italy and Spain and spanned the acute and convalescent phases of COVID-19. HLA class I and class II types, where available, came from metadata supplied by the sample provider rather than from assay-based typing. Nearly every sample came with metadata listing a de-identified subject ID, COVID-19 status, age in years and sex. The repertoires were released in a freely available public database intended as a resource for research on the immune response to SARS-CoV-2. The prospective study material was composed of cDNA or gDNA derived from T cells, B-cell-depleted T cells, or PBMCs. The samples were drawn from two sources: the first 160 participants of the ongoing ImmuneRACE study, and fewer than 1,500 subjects contributed by 6 global collaborators. Deeply sampled blood TCRbeta repertoires from subjects exposed to, actively infected with, or recovered from COVID-19 were included in the dataset. General findings and caveats noted by the study authors: The amount of clinical and demographic metadata varied by source and participant and was provided uncurated.

TCRbeta CDR3 regions were amplified from genomic DNA using the immunoSEQ Assay, a bias-controlled multiplex PCR. From the authors' description of their analysis: The number of nucleated cells in each sample was estimated from the amplification of reference gene primers within the assay. To quantify the absolute abundance of each unique TCRbeta CDR3 rearrangement, sequence reads were collapsed and filtered. For each sample, productive Simpson clonality was calculated as the square root of Simpson's diversity index over productive rearrangements. Not all clones reach the TCRdb copy of this immuneACCESS table, which keeps in-frame sequences only. Checked studies attribute under half of the gap to unresolved V genes and leave the rest unexplained. The V and J calls and clone size are taken from that table; D and trimming were inferred from the DNA. The sample records over 200,000 clones, 75% to 90% of which are singletons. The ten largest clones capture 3.5% to 5.5% of the sample.

Participants in the prospective study were aged roughly 18 to 90 years, lived in some 24 United States geographic areas, and enrolled through a virtual design. To assign participants to cohorts, the prospective study relied on clinical history that participants themselves reported in a screening survey and a study questionnaire. Exposed participants had been in contact with someone with a PCR-confirmed or clinician-diagnosed COVID-19 case within 2 weeks of study entry. In the prospective study, whole blood, serum and a nasopharyngeal or oropharyngeal swab were collected from each participant by mobile phlebotomists. Participants in the prospective study had the option to provide additional blood draws and questionnaires over a 2-month period. Blood samples from the prospective study were shipped frozen or at room temperature prior to DNA extraction. Points on this clone: There is no known antigen for this receptor. Base qualities are not recorded, but no much larger clone differs from it by a single base.

The specimen sequenced was PBMCs or T cells enriched from blood (not recorded which). The sequence came from a woman in her twenties or thirties who had been exposed to COVID-19.

The sequenced DNA is TGTGCCATCAGCAGAAACCAAAGAAGGAGGTTCCCGAACTATGGCTACACCTTC. Translated, it reads CAISRNQRRRFPNYGYTF. Recombination linked TRBV10-3 to TRBJ1-2, with no D gene named confidently. The germline V gene provides CDR1 ENHRY and CDR2 SYGVKD. The CDR3 runs 18 amino acids, cysteine and phenylalanine included. The DNA shown is the 54-base CDR3, in frame from base 1. Trimming at the junction amounts to 6 bases on V and 2 bases on J, and the germline ends lie 25 bases apart.